These T cell receptor beta chains were read from a single sample in a study of T cell changes during pregnancy in multiple sclerosis. The protocol was immunoSEQ multiplex PCR, while the TCRdb copy is restricted to in-frame clones and leaves out a portion. The sample carries 65,000 to 90,000 clones, roughly 92% recorded once. The sequencing here drew on peripheral blood, taken in the third trimester of pregnancy. Every receptor here comes from a female donor in good health, enrolled as a control in a pregnancy study. Each CDR3 is given with its conserved first and last residue. The order of the fields is D gene, CDR3 length, V gene, clone size, J gene, CDR3 protein, CDR3 DNA. A D gene is named only where the DNA matches it firmly. Not all rows give a size; the values are once, few, many and, for expanded clones, a class.

.,15,TRBV7-8,.,TRBJ2-7,CASSLESSASYEQYF,TGTGCCAGCAGCTTAGAGTCTAGCGCCTCCTACGAGCAGTACTTC
.,15,TRBV6-1,once,TRBJ2-2,CASSEAPGETGELFF,TGTGCCAGCAGTGAAGCGCCGGGGGAAACCGGGGAGCTGTTTTTT
TRBD2,11,TRBV5-1,once,TRBJ2-1,CASTLAGEQFF,TGCGCCAGCACCTTAGCGGGAGAGCAGTTCTTC
.,14,TRBV9,once,TRBJ1-5,CASSVGQDNQPQHF,TGTGCCAGCAGCGTAGGACAAGACAATCAGCCCCAGCATTTT
.,14,TRBV5-6,.,TRBJ2-5,CASSLLQGRETQYF,TGTGCCAGCAGCTTGCTTCAGGGTCGGGAGACCCAGTACTTC
TRBD1,14,TRBV11-2,.,TRBJ1-4,CASSLGQVDEKLFF,TGTGCCAGCAGCTTGGGACAGGTGGATGAAAAACTGTTTTTT
.,11,TRBV2,.,TRBJ2-7,CASSGVAEQYF,TGTGCCAGCAGTGGAGTCGCCGAGCAGTACTTC
TRBD2,14,TRBV14,.,TRBJ2-1,CASSRAGVYNEQFF,TGTGCCAGCAGCCGAGCGGGGGTTTACAATGAGCAGTTCTTC
TRBD1,16,TRBV9,.,TRBJ1-1,CASSVEGQMMNTEAFF,TGTGCCAGCAGCGTAGAGGGACAGATGATGAACACTGAAGCTTTCTTT
.,12,TRBV15,.,TRBJ1-5,CATSSEVGPQHF,TGTGCCACCAGCAGTGAAGTCGGGCCCCAGCATTTT
TRBD2,15,TRBV2,.,TRBJ2-3,CASSGTSGGADTQYF,TGTGCCAGCAGTGGGACTAGCGGGGGAGCAGATACGCAGTATTTT
TRBD1,15,TRBV19,.,TRBJ1-5,CASRDRDGSNQPQHF,TGTGCCAGTAGGGACAGGGATGGGAGCAATCAGCCCCAGCATTTT
.,14,TRBV27,.,TRBJ2-7,CASSLTMHSYEQYF,TGTGCCAGCAGTCTCACGATGCACTCTTACGAGCAGTACTTC
.,12,TRBV4-2,few,TRBJ2-1,CASSQSDNEQFF,TGTGCCAGCAGCCAATCTGACAATGAGCAGTTCTTC
.,13,TRBV25-1,.,TRBJ2-1,CASSEALADEQFF,TGTGCCAGCAGTGAGGCCCTAGCCGATGAGCAGTTCTTC
.,14,TRBV19,.,TRBJ1-4,CASSRTATNEKLFF,TGTGCCAGTAGTAGGACAGCAACTAATGAAAAACTGTTTTTT
.,13,TRBV10-1,.,TRBJ1-1,CASRQGGYTEAFF,TGCGCCAGCAGGCAGGGAGGCTACACTGAAGCTTTCTTT
.,16,TRBV4-1,.,TRBJ2-5,CASSQATEGDQETQYF,TGCGCCAGCAGCCAAGCGACTGAAGGGGACCAAGAGACCCAGTACTTC
.,13,TRBV27,.,TRBJ1-1,CASSGRGFTEAFF,TGTGCCAGCAGTGGTCGGGGATTCACTGAAGCTTTCTTT
TRBD2,15,TRBV7-2,.,TRBJ2-7,CASSLRAGGDYEQYF,TGTGCCAGCAGCTTAAGGGCGGGGGGGGATTACGAGCAGTACTTC
.,14,TRBV2,.,TRBJ2-7,CASSELVVTHEQYF,TGTGCCAGCAGTGAACTAGTTGTGACCCACGAGCAGTACTTC
.,15,TRBV6-1,.,TRBJ1-1,CASSEVQGLNTEAFF,TGTGCCAGCAGTGAAGTGCAGGGGTTGAACACTGAAGCTTTCTTT
TRBD1,15,TRBV19,.,TRBJ1-4,CASSPTGGLGEKLFF,TGTGCCAGTAGTCCCACAGGGGGTCTTGGTGAAAAACTGTTTTTT
.,15,TRBV5-1,.,TRBJ2-3,CASKAGGGGTDTQYF,TGCGCCAGCAAAGCAGGGGGAGGAGGCACAGATACGCAGTATTTT
.,14,TRBV19,.,TRBJ1-1,CASTMAGYYTEAFF,TGTGCCAGTACCATGGCAGGTTATTACACTGAAGCTTTCTTT
TRBD2,14,TRBV29-1,.,TRBJ2-3,CSVSPGLVGDTQYF,TGCAGCGTTTCCCCGGGACTAGTGGGAGATACGCAGTATTTT
TRBD1,14,TRBV11-2,.,TRBJ1-5,CASSHGTGGQPQHF,TGTGCCAGCAGCCATGGGACAGGGGGTCAGCCCCAGCATTTT
TRBD2,15,TRBV4-2,few,TRBJ2-1,CASSQGTSGSDEQFF,TGTGCCAGCAGCCAAGGGACTAGCGGGAGCGATGAGCAGTTCTTC
.,14,TRBV29-1,.,TRBJ1-2,CSVDLWASNYGYTF,TGCAGCGTTGATTTATGGGCATCTAACTATGGCTACACCTTC
.,13,TRBV18,once,TRBJ1-5,CASSPGQHQPQHF,TGTGCCAGCTCACCTGGACAGCATCAGCCCCAGCATTTT
.,13,TRBV2,.,TRBJ2-7,CASSIQGSYEQYF,TGTGCCAGCAGTATACAGGGTTCCTACGAGCAGTACTTC
.,15,TRBV28,.,TRBJ2-7,CASSFSFREDYEQYF,TGTGCCAGCAGTTTCTCTTTTCGGGAAGACTACGAGCAGTACTTC
.,17,TRBV27,.,TRBJ2-6,CASSLQGLSPGANVLTF,TGTGCCAGCAGTTTACAGGGCCTTTCCCCTGGGGCCAACGTCCTGACTTTC
.,14,TRBV4-1,.,TRBJ1-1,CASSPRGLNTEAFF,TGCGCCAGCAGCCCCAGGGGTTTGAACACTGAAGCTTTCTTT
.,14,TRBV9,.,TRBJ2-1,CASAGHSSYNEQFF,TGTGCCAGCGCGGGTCATAGCTCCTACAATGAGCAGTTCTTC
.,15,TRBV7-7,.,TRBJ2-2,CASSDDRPNTGELFF,TGTGCTAGCAGCGACGACAGGCCGAACACCGGGGAGCTGTTTTTT